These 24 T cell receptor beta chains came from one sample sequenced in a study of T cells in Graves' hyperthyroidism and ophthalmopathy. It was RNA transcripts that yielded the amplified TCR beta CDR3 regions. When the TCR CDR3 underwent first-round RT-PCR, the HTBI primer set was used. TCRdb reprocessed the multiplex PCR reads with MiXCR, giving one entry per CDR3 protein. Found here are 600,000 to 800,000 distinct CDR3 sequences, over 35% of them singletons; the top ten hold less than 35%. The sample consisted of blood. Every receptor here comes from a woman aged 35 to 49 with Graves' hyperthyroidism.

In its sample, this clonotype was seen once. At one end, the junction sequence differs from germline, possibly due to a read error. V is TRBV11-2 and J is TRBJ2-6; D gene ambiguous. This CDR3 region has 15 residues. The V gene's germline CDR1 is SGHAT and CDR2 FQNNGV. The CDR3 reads CAGSLENSGANVLTF. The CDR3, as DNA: TGTGCCGGCAGCTTAGAGAACTCTGGGGCCAACGTCCTGACTTTC.

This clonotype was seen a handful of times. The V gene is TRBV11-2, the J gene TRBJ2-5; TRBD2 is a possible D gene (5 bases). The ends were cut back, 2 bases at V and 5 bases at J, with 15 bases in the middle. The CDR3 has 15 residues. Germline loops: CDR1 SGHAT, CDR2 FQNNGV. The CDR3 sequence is CASSLYFRDLETQYF. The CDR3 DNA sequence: TGTGCCAGCAGCTTATATTTTCGGGATCTGGAGACCCAGTACTTC.

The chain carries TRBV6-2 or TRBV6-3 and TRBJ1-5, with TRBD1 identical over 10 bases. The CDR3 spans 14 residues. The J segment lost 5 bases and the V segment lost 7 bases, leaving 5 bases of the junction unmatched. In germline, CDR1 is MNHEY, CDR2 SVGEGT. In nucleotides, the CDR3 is TGTGCCAGCACCGACAGGGGGCAACATCAGCCCCAGCATTTT. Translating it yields CASTDRGQHQPQHF.

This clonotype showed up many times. Here the CDR3 DNA reads TGTGCCAGTAGTAGGAAGGGGCTGGAGAATTCACCCCTCCACTTT. Translated, it gives CASSRKGLENSPLHF. The V call is TRBV19, the J call TRBJ1-6; tentative D call: TRBD1 (5 bases). The CDR3 sequence is 15 residues long. V lost 4 bases and J 7 bases, leaving 14 bases between the germline ends. CDR1 and CDR2 (germline): LNHDA, SQIVND (reference sequence).

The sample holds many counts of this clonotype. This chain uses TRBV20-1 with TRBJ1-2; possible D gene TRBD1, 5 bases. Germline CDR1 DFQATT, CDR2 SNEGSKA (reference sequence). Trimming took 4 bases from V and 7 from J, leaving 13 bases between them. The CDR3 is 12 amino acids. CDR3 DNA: TGCAGTGCTAAGCCGACAGATCTTGGCTACACCTTC. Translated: CSAKPTDLGYTF.

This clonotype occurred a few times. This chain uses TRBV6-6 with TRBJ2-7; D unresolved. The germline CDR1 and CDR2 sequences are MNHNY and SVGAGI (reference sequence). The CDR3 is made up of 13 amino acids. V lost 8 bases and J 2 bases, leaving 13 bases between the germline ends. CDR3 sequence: CASGERSAYEQYF. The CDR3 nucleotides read TGTGCCAGCGGTGAGCGTTCTGCCTACGAGCAGTACTTC.

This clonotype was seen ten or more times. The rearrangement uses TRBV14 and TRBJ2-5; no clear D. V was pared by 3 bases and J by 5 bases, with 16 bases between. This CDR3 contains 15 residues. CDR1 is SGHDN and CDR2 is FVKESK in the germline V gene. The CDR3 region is CASSHLWFFTETQYF. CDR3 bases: TGTGCCAGCAGCCATCTGTGGTTCTTTACGGAGACCCAGTACTTC. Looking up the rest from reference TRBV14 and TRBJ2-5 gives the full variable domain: EAGVTQFPSHSVIEKGQTVTLRCDPISGHDNLYWYRRVMGKEIKFLLHFVKESKQDESGMPNNRFLAERTGGTYSTLKVQPAELEDSGVYFCASSHLWFFTETQYFGPGTRLLVL.

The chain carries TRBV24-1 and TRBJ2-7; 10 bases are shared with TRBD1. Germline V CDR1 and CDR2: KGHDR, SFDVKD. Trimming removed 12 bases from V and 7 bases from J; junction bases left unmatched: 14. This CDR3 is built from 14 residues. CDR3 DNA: TGTGCCGGTTCCGCGGGACAGGGGACTTATGAGCAGTACTTC. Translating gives CAGSAGQGTYEQYF.

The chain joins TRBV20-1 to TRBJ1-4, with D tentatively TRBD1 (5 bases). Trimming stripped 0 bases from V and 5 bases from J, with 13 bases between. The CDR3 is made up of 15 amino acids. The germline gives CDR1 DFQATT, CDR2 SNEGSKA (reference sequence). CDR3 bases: TGCAGTGCTAGAGATTGGGGGTTGGAGAATGAAAAACTGTTTTTT. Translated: CSARDWGLENEKLFF.

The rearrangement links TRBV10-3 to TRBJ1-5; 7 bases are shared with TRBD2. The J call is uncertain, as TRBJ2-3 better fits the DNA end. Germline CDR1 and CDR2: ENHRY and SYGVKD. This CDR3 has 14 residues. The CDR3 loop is CAIKGRGDTDTQYF. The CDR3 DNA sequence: TGTGCCATCAAGGGACGGGGGGACACAGATACGCAGTATTTT.

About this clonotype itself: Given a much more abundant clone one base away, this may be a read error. The CDR3 nucleotides are TGCAGTGCTTTAGCGGGAACCTACGAGCAGCACTTC. Its protein product is CSALAGTYEQHF. The V gene is TRBV20-1, the J gene TRBJ2-5; TRBD2 matches 8 bases. This CDR3 has 12 residues. CDR1 and CDR2 (germline): DFQATT, SNEGSKA (reference sequence).

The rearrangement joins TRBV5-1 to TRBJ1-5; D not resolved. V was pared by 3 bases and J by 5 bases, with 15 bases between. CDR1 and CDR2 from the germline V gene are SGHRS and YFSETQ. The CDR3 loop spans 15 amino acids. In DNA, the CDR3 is TGCGCCAGCAGCTGGGGTCTTGGTGGGGATCAGCCCCAGCATTTT. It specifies CASSWGLGGDQPQHF.

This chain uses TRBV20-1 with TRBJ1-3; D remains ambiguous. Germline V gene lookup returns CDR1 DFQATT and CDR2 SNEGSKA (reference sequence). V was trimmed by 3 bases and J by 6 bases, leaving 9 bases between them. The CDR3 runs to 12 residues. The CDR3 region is CSASRTENTIYF. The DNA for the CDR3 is TGCAGTGCTAGCAGGACTGAAAACACCATATATTTT.

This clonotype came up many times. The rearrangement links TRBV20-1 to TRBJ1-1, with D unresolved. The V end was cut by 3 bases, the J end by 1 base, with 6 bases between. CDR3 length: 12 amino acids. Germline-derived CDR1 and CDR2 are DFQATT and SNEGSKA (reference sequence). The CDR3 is CSARRPNTEAFF. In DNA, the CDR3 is TGCAGTGCTAGGCGGCCGAACACTGAAGCTTTCTTT.

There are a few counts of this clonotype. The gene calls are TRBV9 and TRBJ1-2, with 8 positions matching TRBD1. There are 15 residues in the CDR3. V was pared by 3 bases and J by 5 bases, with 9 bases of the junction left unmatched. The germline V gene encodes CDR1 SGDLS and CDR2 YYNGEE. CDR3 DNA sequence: TGTGCCAGCAGCGGAGGCAGGGGGCGTAGGTATGGCTACACCTTC. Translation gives CASSGGRGRRYGYTF. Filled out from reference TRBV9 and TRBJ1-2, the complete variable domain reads DSGVTQTPKHLITATGQRVTLRCSPRSGDLSVYWYQQSLDQGLQFLIQYYNGEERAKGNILERFSAQQFPDLHSELNLSSLELGDSALYFCASSGGRGRRYGYTFGSGTRLTVV.

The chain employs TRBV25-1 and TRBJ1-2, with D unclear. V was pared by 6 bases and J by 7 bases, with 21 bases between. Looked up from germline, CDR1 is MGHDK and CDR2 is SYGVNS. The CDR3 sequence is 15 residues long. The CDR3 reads CASSPLTNPPSGYTF. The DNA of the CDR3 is TGTGCCAGCAGCCCCTTGACAAATCCCCCCAGTGGCTACACCTTC.

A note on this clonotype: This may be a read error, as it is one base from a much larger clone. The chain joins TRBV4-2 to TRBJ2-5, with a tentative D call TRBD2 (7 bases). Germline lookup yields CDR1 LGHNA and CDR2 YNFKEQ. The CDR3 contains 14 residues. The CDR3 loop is CAGSQGGGEETQYF. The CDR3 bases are TGTGCCGGCAGCCAAGGAGGGGGGGAAGAGACCCAGTACTTC.

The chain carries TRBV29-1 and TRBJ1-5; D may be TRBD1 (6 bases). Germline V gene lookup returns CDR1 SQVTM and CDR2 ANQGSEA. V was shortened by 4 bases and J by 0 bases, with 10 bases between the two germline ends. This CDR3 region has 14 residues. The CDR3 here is CSVVGHYSNQPQHF. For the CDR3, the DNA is TGCAGCGTTGTGGGACACTATAGCAATCAGCCCCAGCATTTT.

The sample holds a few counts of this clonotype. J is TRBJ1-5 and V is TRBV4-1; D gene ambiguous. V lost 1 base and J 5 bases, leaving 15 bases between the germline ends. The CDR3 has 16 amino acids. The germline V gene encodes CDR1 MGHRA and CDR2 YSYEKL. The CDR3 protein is CASSQASQSLDQPQHF. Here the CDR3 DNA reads TGCGCCAGCAGCCAAGCATCCCAGTCTTTAGATCAGCCCCAGCATTTT.

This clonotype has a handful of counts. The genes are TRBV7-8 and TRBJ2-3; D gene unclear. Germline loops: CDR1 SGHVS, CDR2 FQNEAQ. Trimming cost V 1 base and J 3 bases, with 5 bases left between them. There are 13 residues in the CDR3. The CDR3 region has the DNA TGTGCCAGCAGCTTAGGATTGACAGATACGCAGTATTTT. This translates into CASSLGLTDTQYF.

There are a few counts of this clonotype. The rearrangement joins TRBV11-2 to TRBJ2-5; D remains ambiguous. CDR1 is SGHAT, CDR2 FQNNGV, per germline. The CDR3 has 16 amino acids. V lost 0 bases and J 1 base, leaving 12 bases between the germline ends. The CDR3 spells CASSLEKRLFQETQYF. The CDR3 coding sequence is TGTGCCAGCAGCTTAGAGAAACGGTTATTCCAAGAGACCCAGTACTTC.

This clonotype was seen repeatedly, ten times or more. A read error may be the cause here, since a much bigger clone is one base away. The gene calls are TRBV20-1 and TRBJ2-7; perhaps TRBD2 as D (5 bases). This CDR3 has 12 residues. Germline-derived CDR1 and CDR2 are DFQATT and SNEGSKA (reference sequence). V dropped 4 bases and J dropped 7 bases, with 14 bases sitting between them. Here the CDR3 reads CSATRTGNEQYF. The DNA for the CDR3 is TGCAGTGCTACCCGGACTGGGAATGAGCAGTACTTC.

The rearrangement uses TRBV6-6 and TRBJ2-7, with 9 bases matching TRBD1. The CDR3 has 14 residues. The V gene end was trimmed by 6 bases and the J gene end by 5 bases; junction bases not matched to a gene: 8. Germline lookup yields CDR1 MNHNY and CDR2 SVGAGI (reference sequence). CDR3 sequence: CASSPGTGYDEQYF. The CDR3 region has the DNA TGTGCCAGCAGCCCCGGGACAGGGTACGACGAGCAGTACTTC.

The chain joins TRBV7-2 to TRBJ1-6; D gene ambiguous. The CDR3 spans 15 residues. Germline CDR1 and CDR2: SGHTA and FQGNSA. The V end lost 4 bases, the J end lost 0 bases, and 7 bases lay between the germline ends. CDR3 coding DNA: TGTGCCAGCAGCTCCCACAACTCCTATAATTCACCCCTCCACTTT. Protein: CASSSHNSYNSPLHF. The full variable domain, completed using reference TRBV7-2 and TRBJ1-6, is GAGVSQSPSNKVTEKGKDVELRCDPISGHTALYWYRQSLGQGLEFLIYFQGNSAPDKSGLPSDRFSAERTGGSVSTLTIQRTQQEDSAVYLCASSSHNSYNSPLHFGNGTRLTVT.